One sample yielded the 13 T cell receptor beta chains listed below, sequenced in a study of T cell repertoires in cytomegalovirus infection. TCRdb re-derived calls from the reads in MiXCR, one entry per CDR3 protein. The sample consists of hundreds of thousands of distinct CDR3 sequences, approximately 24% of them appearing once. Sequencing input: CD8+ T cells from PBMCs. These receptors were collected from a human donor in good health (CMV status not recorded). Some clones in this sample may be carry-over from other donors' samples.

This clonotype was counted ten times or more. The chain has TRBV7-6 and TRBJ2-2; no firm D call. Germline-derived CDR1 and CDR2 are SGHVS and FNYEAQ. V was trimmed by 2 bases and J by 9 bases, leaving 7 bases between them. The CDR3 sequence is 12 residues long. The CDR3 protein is CASSLPGRELFF. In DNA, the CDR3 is TGTGCCAGCAGCTTACCCGGAAGGGAGCTGTTTTTT.

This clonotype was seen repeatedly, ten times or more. DNA of the CDR3: TGTGCCAGCAGCTTAGTAGCGGGGGGGCGCAATGAGCAGTTCTTC. Its translation: CASSLVAGGRNEQFF. This sequence joins TRBV7-2 and TRBJ2-1; 11 nucleotides agree with TRBD2. This CDR3 has 15 amino acids. The ends lost 1 base at V and 6 bases at J; junction bases unmatched: 2. Per germline, CDR1 SGHTA and CDR2 FQGNSA. The full variable domain, rest sourced from reference TRBV7-2 and TRBJ2-1, is GAGVSQSPSNKVTEKGKDVELRCDPISGHTALYWYRQSLGQGLEFLIYFQGNSAPDKSGLPSDRFSAERTGGSVSTLTIQRTQQEDSAVYLCASSLVAGGRNEQFFGPGTRLTVL.

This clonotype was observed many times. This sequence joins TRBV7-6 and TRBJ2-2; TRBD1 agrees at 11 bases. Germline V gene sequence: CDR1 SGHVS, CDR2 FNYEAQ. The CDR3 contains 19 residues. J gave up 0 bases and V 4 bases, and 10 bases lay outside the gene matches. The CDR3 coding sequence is TGTGCCAGCAGCTCCCCTCGGACAGGGGGCCGTTCGAACACCGGGGAGCTGTTTTTT. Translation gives CASSSPRTGGRSNTGELFF. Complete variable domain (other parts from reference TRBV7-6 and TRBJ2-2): GAGVSQSPRYKVTKRGQDVALRCDPISGHVSLYWYRQALGQGPEFLTYFNYEAQQDKSGLPNDRFSAERPEGSISTLTIQRTEQRDSAMYRCASSSPRTGGRSNTGELFFGEGSRLTVL.

This CDR3 is CSAREERGVQETQYF. CDR3 bases: TGCAGTGCTAGAGAGGAGCGGGGGGTACAAGAGACCCAGTACTTC. V and J are TRBV20-1 and TRBJ2-5; 9 nucleotides line up with TRBD2. The CDR3 has 15 residues. Germline-derived CDR1 and CDR2 are DFQATT and SNEGSKA (reference sequence). V gave up 0 bases and J gave up 2 bases; unmatched junction bases: 4.

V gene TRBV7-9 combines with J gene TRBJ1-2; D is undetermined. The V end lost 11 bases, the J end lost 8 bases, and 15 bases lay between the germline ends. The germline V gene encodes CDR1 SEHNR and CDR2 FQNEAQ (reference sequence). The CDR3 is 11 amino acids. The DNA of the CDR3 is TGTGCCTTCTCCGGGGAGGGCGGCTACACCTTC. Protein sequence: CAFSGEGGYTF.

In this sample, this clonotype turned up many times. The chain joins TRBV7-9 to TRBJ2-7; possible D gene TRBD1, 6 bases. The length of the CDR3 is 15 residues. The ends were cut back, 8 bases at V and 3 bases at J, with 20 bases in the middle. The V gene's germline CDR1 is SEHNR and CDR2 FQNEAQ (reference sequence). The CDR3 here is CASSLGQGIYYEQYF. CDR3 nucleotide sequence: TGTGCCAGCTCATTGGGGCAGGGGATATACTACGAGCAGTACTTC.

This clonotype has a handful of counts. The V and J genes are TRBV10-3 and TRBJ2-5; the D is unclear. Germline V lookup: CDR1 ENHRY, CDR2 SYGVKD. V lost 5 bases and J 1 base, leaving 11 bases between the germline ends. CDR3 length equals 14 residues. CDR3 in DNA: TGTGCCATCAGTCCGCTGGAGAGCCAAGAGACCCAGTACTTC. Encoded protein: CAISPLESQETQYF.

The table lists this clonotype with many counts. CDR3 protein: CASSILGGAYNEQFF. CDR3 coding DNA: TGTGCCAGTAGTATTCTAGGGGGGGCCTACAATGAGCAGTTCTTC. The J gene is TRBJ2-1, the V gene TRBV19; a weak D match, TRBD2 (7 bases). Per the germline V gene, CDR1 is LNHDA and CDR2 is SQIVND (reference sequence). Trimming left V 3 bases short and J 2 bases short, with 11 bases between. The CDR3 has 15 amino acids.

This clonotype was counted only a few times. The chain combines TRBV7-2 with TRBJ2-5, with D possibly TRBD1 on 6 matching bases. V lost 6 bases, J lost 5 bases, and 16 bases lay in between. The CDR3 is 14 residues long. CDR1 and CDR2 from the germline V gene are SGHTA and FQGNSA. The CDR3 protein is CASRQQGPIETQYF. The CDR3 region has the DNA TGTGCCAGCAGACAACAGGGACCAATCGAGACCCAGTACTTC.

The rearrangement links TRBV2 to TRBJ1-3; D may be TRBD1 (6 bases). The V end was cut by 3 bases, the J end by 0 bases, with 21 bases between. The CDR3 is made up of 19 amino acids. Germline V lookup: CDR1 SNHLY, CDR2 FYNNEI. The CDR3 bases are TGTGCCAGCAGTGAGATGGCAGGGGTCTACCCAAGCTCTGGAAACACCATATATTTT. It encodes CASSEMAGVYPSSGNTIYF.

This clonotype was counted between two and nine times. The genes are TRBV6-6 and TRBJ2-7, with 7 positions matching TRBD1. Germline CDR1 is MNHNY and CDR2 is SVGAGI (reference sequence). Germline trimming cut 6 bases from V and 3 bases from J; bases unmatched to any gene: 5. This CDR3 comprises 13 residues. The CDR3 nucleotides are TGTGCCAGCAGACCCACAGGGGACTACGAGCAGTACTTC. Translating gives CASRPTGDYEQYF.

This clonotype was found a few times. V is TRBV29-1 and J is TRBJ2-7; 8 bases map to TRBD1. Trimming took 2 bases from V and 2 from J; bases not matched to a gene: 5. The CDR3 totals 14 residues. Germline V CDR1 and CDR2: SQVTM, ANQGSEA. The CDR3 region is CSVENRGTAYEQYF. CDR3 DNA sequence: TGCAGCGTTGAAAACAGGGGGACAGCCTACGAGCAGTACTTC.

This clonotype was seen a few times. The DNA for the CDR3 is TGCGCCAGCAGCCAAAAGGGGGAAAACACTGAAGCTTTCTTT. Residues: CASSQKGENTEAFF. This chain joins TRBV4-1 and TRBJ1-1; D may be TRBD1 (6 bases). Germline V gene lookup returns CDR1 MGHRA and CDR2 YSYEKL. The CDR3 has 14 amino acids. Trimming took 2 bases from V and 2 from J, leaving 9 bases between them.